This T cell receptor beta chain is drawn from a study of shared clonotypes between healthy human individuals. Regarding this clone: This sample includes further DNA sequences coding for the same CDR3.

This table comes from immunoSEQ multiplex PCR, and its TCRdb copy is limited to in-frame clones, with some not included. The sample records some 1.5 million clones, under 99% being singletons. Sequenced material: naive CD4+ T cells sorted from blood. Subset reported: CD45RA+ positively selected. The sequence came from a man aged 25 to 40 in good health.

The CDR3 DNA follows: TGCGCCAGCAGCTTGGACGGACAGCCTAATCAGCCCCAGCATTTT. It yields the protein CASSLDGQPNQPQHF. J is TRBJ1-5 and V is TRBV5-1; tentative D call: TRBD1 (6 bases). The CDR3 length is 15 residues. The V gene lost 0 bases and the J gene lost 4 bases, with 11 bases spanning the gap. CDR1 is SGHRS, CDR2 YFSETQ, per germline.